Below, 17 T cell receptor beta chains from the same sample are listed, as sequenced in a study of shared clonotypes between healthy human individuals. Generated by immunoSEQ multiplex PCR, the TCRdb table keeps only in-frame clones and is missing some. The data contain hundreds of thousands of clones, 76% of them seen just once; the ten biggest clones take up 13%. Sequencing input: PBMCs. The receptors here all came from a woman aged 40 to 49 in good health. Some clones in this sample may be carry-over from other donors' samples.

This clone has just one count. One end of the junction varies from germline; a read error may be responsible. The chain employs TRBV5-1 and TRBJ2-1; TRBD1 might be the D (5 bases). This CDR3 has 11 residues. CDR1 is SGHRS and CDR2 is YFSETQ in the germline V gene. The CDR3, as DNA: TGTGCCAGCAGCTTGGGCCCAGGGAAGTTCTTC. The encoded protein is CASSLGPGKFF.

The rearrangement joins TRBV28 to TRBJ1-3, with D hard to call. Trimming pared 10 bases from V and 0 bases from J, leaving 7 bases between. Germline CDR1 reads MDHEN; CDR2 reads SYDVKM. The CDR3 extends over 12 amino acids. The CDR3 spells CAIQSSGNTIYF. Written as DNA, the CDR3 is TGTGCCATCCAGAGCTCTGGAAACACCATATATTTT.

The J gene is TRBJ2-1, the V gene TRBV6-1, with 8 bases that match TRBD2. The ends lost 4 bases at V and 3 bases at J; junction bases unmatched: 5. Per germline, CDR1 MNHNS and CDR2 SASEGT. This CDR3 spans 15 amino acids. DNA of the CDR3: TGTGCCAGCAGTGGAGCTAGCGGGTTCTACAATGAGCAGTTCTTC. As protein: CASSGASGFYNEQFF.

The J gene is TRBJ1-2, the V gene TRBV9; no clear D gene. V gave up 0 bases and J gave up 2 bases, with 8 bases separating them. CDR3 length: 14 residues. Germline V gene data show CDR1 as SGDLS and CDR2 as YYNGEE. The CDR3, as DNA: TGTGCCAGCAGCGTAGGCGGCGTGAACTATGGCTACACCTTC. The encoded protein is CASSVGGVNYGYTF.

There are a few counts of this clone. The chain recombines TRBV30 with TRBJ2-5; 10 bases match TRBD1. Per germline, CDR1 GTSNPN and CDR2 SVGIG (reference sequence). The CDR3 totals 13 residues. Unmatched junction bases numbered 14, after V lost 8 bases and J lost 11 bases. The CDR3 spells CAKRDRGPGEQYF. Here the CDR3 DNA reads TGTGCCAAGAGGGACAGGGGTCCGGGGGAGCAGTACTTC.

The chain is built from TRBV11-2 and TRBJ2-3, with D perhaps TRBD1 (6 bases). The CDR3 runs to 14 residues. CDR1 is SGHAT, CDR2 FQNNGV, per germline. The ends were cut back, 0 bases at V and 5 bases at J, with 9 bases in the middle. The CDR3 loop reads CASSLDQGRDTQYF. The DNA for the CDR3 is TGTGCCAGCAGCTTAGATCAGGGGAGAGATACGCAGTATTTT.

The gene calls are TRBV5-1 and TRBJ2-3, with a possible D match to TRBD2 (5 bases). The CDR3 contains 15 residues. V lost 1 base, J lost 0 bases, and 9 bases lay in between. Germline lookup yields CDR1 SGHRS and CDR2 YFSETQ. The CDR3 DNA reads as TGCGCCAGCAGCTTGACAGCGGTGAGCACAGATACGCAGTATTTT. It codes for CASSLTAVSTDTQYF.

The V and J genes are TRBV15 and TRBJ1-2; TRBD1 aligns across 8 bases. The CDR3 loop spans 15 amino acids. Germline V gene sequence: CDR1 LNHNV, CDR2 YYDKDF (reference sequence). After removal of 3 bases from V and 4 bases from J, the junction contained 7 bases not matched to a gene. The CDR3 coding sequence is TGTGCCACCAGCAGGGCTGGACAGGGCGGCTATGGCTACACCTTC. As protein: CATSRAGQGGYGYTF.

The J gene is TRBJ2-7, the V gene TRBV14, with 8 nucleotides matching TRBD1. CDR1 is SGHDN, CDR2 FVKESK, per germline. This CDR3 region has 16 residues. J was trimmed by 6 bases and V by 1 base; bases with no gene match: 11. The CDR3 protein is CASSQGARTGSLEQYF. CDR3 in DNA: TGTGCCAGCAGCCAAGGAGCCCGGACAGGGTCCCTCGAGCAGTACTTC.

The sample holds many counts of this clone. This same CDR3 is encoded by further DNA sequences in the sample. The rearrangement joins TRBV29-1 to TRBJ2-3; TRBD1 matches at 8 bases. Germline values: CDR1 SQVTM, CDR2 ANQGSEA. There are 16 residues in the CDR3. V was pared by 1 base and J by 1 base, with 7 bases of the junction left unmatched. The CDR3 region is CSVEALGTGGTDTQYF. The CDR3 DNA reads TGCAGCGTTGAAGCACTGGGGACAGGCGGCACAGATACGCAGTATTTT.

This clone has only a few counts. The chain joins TRBV10-2 to TRBJ2-5; no reliable D call. Germline V gene lookup returns CDR1 WSHSY and CDR2 SAAADI. With 2 bases removed from V and 7 bases from J, the gap between germline ends came to 14 bases. CDR3 length: 14 amino acids. The CDR3 DNA is TGCGCCAGCAGTGAGGACGCTGGACGTGCGACCCAGTACTTC. Protein sequence: CASSEDAGRATQYF.

This clone has just one count. The chain joins TRBV29-1 to TRBJ2-7, with D hard to call. V lost 0 bases to trimming and J lost 3 bases, with 12 bases between them. CDR3 length: 14 residues. The germline V gene encodes CDR1 SQVTM and CDR2 ANQGSEA. For the CDR3, the DNA is TGCAGCGTTGAAGAACAGTGGGGTAGCTACGAGCAGTACTTC. This sequence encodes CSVEEQWGSYEQYF.

This clone was counted a few times. The chain combines TRBV6-6 with TRBJ1-2, with a weak D call TRBD1 (5 bases). Germline loops: CDR1 MNHNY, CDR2 SVGAGI (reference sequence). The CDR3 is 14 amino acids. V shed 0 bases and J shed 13 bases, with 18 bases lying between them. CDR3 protein: CASSYSNRQGCPTF. DNA for the CDR3: TGTGCCAGCAGTTACTCGAATAGGCAGGGATGCCCCACCTTC.

This rearrangement joins TRBV10-3 to TRBJ1-5; D uncertain. Germline CDR1 reads ENHRY; CDR2 reads SYGVKD. This CDR3 has 13 amino acids. V was shortened by 5 bases and J by 0 bases, with 5 bases between the two germline ends. The DNA for the CDR3 is TGTGCCATCAGTATCTCTAGCAATCAGCCCCAGCATTTT. Translated, it gives CAISISSNQPQHF.

This clone was seen a few times. This chain uses TRBV7-8 with TRBJ2-7; TRBD2 might be the D (5 bases). The germline gives CDR1 SGHVS, CDR2 FQNEAQ. CDR3 size: 13 residues. V lost 1 base, J lost 5 bases, and 9 bases lay in between. The CDR3 region has the DNA TGTGCCAGCAGCTTAGGGGAGACTAACGAGCAGTACTTC. It translates to CASSLGETNEQYF.

This clone has only a few counts. A read error may be the cause here, since a much bigger clone is one base away. It is likely a read error, because the conserved phenylalanine at the end of the CDR3 is missing. The chain is built from TRBV6-5 and TRBJ1-2; TRBD1 might be the D (5 bases). Trimming stripped 4 bases from V and 5 bases from J, with 14 bases between. The CDR3 totals 14 residues. Germline assignment: CDR1 MNHEY and CDR2 SVGAGI. CDR3 in DNA: TGTGCCAGCAGTTCCCCAGGGCAGTGGTATGGCTACACCCTC. Translation: CASSSPGQWYGYTL.

The J gene is TRBJ2-1, the V gene TRBV5-8; TRBD2 aligns across 7 bases. CDR1 SGHTS and CDR2 YDEGEE come from the germline V gene. V was clipped by 4 bases and J by 6 bases; unmatched bases: 7. The CDR3 runs to 14 residues. The CDR3 spells CASSIGTTLNEQFF. Here the CDR3 DNA reads TGTGCCAGCAGCATCGGGACTACCCTCAATGAGCAGTTCTTC.